What follows describes a single T cell receptor (beta chain). The data were obtained in a study of blood T cell repertoires in COVID-19. Study-level background: Collection of acute and convalescent COVID-19 samples took place in the United States, Italy and Spain. Sources were T cells, B-cell-depleted T cells, or PBMCs; the material itself was cDNA or gDNA.

This CDR3 has 14 amino acids. Trimming took 6 bases from V and 3 from J, leaving 14 bases between them. CDR1 MDHEN and CDR2 SYDVKM come from the germline V gene. Authors' data handling: Estimates of nucleated cell counts were drawn from the amplification of reference gene primers. Using immunoSEQ multiplex PCR, the repertoire was profiled, and TCRdb retains in-frame clones only, with some absent. V, J and clone size were drawn from that table, and D and trimming were deduced from the DNA. The table records a few hundred thousand clones, roughly 86% of them present only once. The V gene is TRBV28, the J gene TRBJ1-1; TRBD1 might be the D (6 bases). The TCR sequence derives from a woman in her 50s with acute or convalescent COVID-19. The sample consisted of peripheral blood. Here the CDR3 DNA reads TGTGCCAGCAGCACTTGGGGGGGCGACACTGAAGCTTTCTTT. It translates to CASSTWGGDTEAFF. The entire variable domain, with the rest obtained from reference TRBV28 and TRBJ1-1, is as follows: DVKVTQSSRYLVKRTGEKVFLECVQDMDHENMFWYRQDPGLGLRLIYFSYDVKMKEKGDIPEGYSVSREKKERFSLILESASTNQTSMYLCASSTWGGDTEAFFGQGTRLTVV.